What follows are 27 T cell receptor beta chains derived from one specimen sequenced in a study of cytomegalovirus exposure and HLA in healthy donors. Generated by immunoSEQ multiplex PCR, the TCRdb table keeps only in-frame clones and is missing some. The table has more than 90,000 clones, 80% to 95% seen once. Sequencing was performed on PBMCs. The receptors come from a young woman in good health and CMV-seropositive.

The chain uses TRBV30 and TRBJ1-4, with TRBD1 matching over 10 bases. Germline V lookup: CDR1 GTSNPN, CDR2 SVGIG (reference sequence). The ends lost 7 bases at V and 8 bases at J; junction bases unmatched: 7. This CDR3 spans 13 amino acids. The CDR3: CASTGGLREKLFF. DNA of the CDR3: TGTGCCTCGACAGGGGGCTTAAGGGAAAAACTGTTTTTT.

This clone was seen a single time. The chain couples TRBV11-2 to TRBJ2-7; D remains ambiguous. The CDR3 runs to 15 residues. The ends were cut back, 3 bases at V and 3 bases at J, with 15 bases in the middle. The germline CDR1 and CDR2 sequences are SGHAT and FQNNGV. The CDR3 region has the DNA TGTGCCAGCAGCTTTTCAACCGATCCCTACTACGAGCAGTACTTC. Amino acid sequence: CASSFSTDPYYEQYF.

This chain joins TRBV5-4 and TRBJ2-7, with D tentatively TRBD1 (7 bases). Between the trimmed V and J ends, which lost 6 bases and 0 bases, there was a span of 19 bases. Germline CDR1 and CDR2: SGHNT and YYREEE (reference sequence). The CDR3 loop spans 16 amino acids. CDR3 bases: TGTGCCAGCACTGACAGGGAAGGGGGGATCTCCTACGAGCAGTACTTC. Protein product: CASTDREGGISYEQYF.

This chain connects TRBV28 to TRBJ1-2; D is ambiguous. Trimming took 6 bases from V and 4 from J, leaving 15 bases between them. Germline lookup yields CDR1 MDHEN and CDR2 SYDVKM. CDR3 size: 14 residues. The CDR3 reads CASSPDPWPYGYTF. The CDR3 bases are TGTGCCAGCAGCCCTGATCCGTGGCCCTATGGCTACACCTTC.

In DNA form, the CDR3 reads TGTGCCACCAGCTCAGGGGAGGGAGAATCTCCCTACAATGAGCAGTTCTTC. Residues: CATSSGEGESPYNEQFF. The chain has TRBV15 and TRBJ2-1; the D gene is possibly TRBD2 (7 bases). The CDR3 has 17 amino acids. From germline, CDR1 is LNHNV and CDR2 YYDKDF (reference sequence). V was shortened by 5 bases and J by 2 bases, with 19 bases between the two germline ends.

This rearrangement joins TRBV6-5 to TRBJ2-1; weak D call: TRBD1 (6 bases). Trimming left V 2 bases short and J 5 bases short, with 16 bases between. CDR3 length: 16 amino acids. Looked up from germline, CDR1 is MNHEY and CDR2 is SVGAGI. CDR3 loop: CASSYLNRDIHNEQFF. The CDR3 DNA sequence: TGTGCCAGCAGTTACCTAAACCGGGACATACACAATGAGCAGTTCTTC.

Written as DNA, the CDR3 is TGTGCCAGCAGCGTGGGATTAGCGGGAGTTCTGAATGAGCAGTTCTTC. It is translated as CASSVGLAGVLNEQFF. V and J are TRBV9 and TRBJ2-1; 9 nucleotides match TRBD2. V was clipped by 2 bases and J by 7 bases; unmatched bases: 10. The CDR3 is made up of 16 amino acids. CDR1 is SGDLS, CDR2 YYNGEE, per germline.

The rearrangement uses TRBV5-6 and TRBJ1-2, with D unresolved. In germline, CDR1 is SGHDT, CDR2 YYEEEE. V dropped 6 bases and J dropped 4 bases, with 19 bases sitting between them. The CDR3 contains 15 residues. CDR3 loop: CASTRRPGVAYGYTF. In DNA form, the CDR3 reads TGTGCCAGCACCCGTCGCCCCGGGGTTGCCTATGGCTACACCTTC.

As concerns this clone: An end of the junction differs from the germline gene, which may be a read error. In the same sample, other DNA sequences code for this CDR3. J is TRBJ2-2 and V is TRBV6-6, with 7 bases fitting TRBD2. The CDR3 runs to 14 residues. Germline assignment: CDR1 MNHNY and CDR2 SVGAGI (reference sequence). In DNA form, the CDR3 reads TGTGCCAGCAAGCGGGGAGAGAACACCGGGGAACTGTTTTTT. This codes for CASKRGENTGELFF.

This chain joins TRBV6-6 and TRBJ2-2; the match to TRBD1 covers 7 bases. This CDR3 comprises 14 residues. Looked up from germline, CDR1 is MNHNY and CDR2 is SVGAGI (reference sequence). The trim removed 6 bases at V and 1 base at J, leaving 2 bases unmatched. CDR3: CASRHRGNTGELFF. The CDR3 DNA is TGTGCCAGCAGGCACAGGGGGAACACCGGGGAGCTGTTTTTT.

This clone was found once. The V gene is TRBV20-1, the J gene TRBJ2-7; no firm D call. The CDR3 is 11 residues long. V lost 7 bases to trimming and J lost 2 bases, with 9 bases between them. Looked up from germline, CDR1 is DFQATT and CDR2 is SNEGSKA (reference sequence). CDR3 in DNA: TGCAGTGTGCGAACCGCCTACGAGCAGTACTTC. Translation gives CSVRTAYEQYF.

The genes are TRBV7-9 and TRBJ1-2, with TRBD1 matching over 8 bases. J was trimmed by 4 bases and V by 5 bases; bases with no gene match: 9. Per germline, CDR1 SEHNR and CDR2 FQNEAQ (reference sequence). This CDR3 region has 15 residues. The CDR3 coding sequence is TGTGCCAGCAGCAGTCGGGGACAGGCTGTCTATGGCTACACCTTC. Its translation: CASSSRGQAVYGYTF. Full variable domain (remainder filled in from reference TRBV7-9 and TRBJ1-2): DTGVSQNPRHKITKRGQNVTFRCDPISEHNRLYWYRQTLGQGPEFLTYFQNEAQLEKSRLLSDRFSAERPKGSFSTLEIQRTEQGDSAMYLCASSSRGQAVYGYTFGSGTRLTVV.

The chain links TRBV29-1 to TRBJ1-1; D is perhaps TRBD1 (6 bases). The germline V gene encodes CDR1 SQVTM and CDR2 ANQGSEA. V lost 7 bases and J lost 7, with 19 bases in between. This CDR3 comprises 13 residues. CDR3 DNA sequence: TGCAGCGCCTCCAGGAACAGGGCGGATGAAGCTTTCTTT. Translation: CSASRNRADEAFF.

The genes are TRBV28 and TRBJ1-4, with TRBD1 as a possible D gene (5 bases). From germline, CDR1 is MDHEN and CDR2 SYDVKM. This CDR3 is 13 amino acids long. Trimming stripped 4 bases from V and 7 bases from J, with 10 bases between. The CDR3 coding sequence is TGTGCCAGCAGTTCGCTGGGACTTGAAAAACTGTTTTTT. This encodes CASSSLGLEKLFF.

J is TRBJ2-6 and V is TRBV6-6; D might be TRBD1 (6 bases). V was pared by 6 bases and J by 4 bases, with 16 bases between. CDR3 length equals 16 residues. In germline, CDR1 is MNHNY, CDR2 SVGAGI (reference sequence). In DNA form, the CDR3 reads TGTGCCAGCAGCAACCGCTGGGGGCGCGGGGCCAACGTCCTGACTTTC. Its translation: CASSNRWGRGANVLTF.

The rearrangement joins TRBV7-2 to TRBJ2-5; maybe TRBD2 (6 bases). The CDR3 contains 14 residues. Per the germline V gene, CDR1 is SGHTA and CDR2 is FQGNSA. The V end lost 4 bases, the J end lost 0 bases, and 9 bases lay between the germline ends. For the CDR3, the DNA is TGTGCCAGCAGCTCGAGCGGGTACCAAGAGACCCAGTACTTC. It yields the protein CASSSSGYQETQYF.

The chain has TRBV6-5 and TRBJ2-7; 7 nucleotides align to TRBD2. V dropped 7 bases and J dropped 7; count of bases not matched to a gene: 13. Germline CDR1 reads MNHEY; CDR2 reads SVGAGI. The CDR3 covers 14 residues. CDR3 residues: CASKELARREEQYF. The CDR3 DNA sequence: TGTGCCAGCAAGGAACTAGCGAGACGTGAGGAGCAGTACTTC.

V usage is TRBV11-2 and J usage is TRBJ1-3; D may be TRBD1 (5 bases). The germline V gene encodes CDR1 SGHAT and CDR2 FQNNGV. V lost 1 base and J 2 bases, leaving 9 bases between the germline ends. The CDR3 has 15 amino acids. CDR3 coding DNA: TGTGCCAGCAGCTTAGTACAGGACCCTGGAAACACCATATATTTT. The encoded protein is CASSLVQDPGNTIYF.

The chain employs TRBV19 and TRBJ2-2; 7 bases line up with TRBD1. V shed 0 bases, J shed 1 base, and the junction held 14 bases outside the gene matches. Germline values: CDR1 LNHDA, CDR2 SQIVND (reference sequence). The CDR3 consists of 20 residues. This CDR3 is CASSIDPFRDRTMNTGELFF. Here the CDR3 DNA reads TGTGCCAGTAGTATAGATCCCTTTCGGGACAGAACTATGAACACCGGGGAGCTGTTTTTT.

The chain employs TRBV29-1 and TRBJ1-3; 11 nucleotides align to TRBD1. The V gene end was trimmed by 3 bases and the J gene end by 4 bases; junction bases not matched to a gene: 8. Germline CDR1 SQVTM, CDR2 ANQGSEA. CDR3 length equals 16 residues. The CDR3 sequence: CSVEDSGQGVGNTIYF. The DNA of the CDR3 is TGCAGCGTTGAGGATTCGGGACAGGGGGTGGGAAACACCATATATTTT.

CDR3 amino acids: CASSSRQGRFGYTF. The CDR3 DNA is TGTGCCAGCAGTTCCAGACAGGGGAGATTTGGCTACACCTTC. V usage is TRBV6-6 and J usage is TRBJ1-2; 8 bases are shared with TRBD1. The CDR3 is 14 residues long. Germline CDR1 reads MNHNY; CDR2 reads SVGAGI (reference sequence). J gave up 7 bases and V 4 bases, and 8 bases lay outside the gene matches.

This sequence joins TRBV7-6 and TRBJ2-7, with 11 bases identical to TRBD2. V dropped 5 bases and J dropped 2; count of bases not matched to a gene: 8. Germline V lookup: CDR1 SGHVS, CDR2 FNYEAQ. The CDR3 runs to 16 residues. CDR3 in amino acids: CASSPGTSGLTYEQYF. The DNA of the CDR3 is TGTGCCAGCAGCCCTGGGACTAGCGGCCTGACCTACGAGCAGTACTTC.

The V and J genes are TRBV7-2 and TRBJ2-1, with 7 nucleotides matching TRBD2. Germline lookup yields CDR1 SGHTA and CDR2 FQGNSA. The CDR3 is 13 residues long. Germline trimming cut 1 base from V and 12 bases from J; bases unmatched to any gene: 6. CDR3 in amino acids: CASSLGTSVPQFF. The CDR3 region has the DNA TGTGCCAGCAGCTTAGGCACTAGCGTCCCGCAGTTCTTC.

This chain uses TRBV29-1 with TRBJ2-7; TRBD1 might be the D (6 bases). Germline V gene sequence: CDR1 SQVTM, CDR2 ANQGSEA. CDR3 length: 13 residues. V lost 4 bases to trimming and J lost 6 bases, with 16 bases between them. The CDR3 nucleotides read TGCAGCGTTGTGGTCGCGGCCAGGGGCGAGCAGTACTTC. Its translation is CSVVVAARGEQYF.

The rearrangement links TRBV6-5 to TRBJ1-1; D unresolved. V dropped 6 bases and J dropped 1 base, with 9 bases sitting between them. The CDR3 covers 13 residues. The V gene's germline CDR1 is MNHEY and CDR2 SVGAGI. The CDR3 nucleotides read TGTGCCAGCAGCAAAATTCCGAACACTGAAGCTTTCTTT. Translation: CASSKIPNTEAFF.

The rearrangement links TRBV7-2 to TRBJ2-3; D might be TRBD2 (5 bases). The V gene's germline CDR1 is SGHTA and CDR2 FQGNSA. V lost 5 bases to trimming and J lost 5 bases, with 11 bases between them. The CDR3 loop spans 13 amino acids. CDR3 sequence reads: CASSRPGGDTQYF. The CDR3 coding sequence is TGTGCCAGCAGCCGCCCCGGAGGAGATACGCAGTATTTT.

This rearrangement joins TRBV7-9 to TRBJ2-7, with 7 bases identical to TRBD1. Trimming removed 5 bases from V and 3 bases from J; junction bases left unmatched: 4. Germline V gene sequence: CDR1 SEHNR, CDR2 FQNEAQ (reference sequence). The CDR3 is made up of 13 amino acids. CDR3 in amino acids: CASSHGDSYEQYF. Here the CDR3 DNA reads TGTGCCAGCAGCCACGGGGACAGCTACGAGCAGTACTTC.